Listed here are 32 T cell receptor beta chains from one sample, sequenced in a study of monozygotic twins with inflammatory bowel disease. TCRdb reprocessed the 5' RACE reads; each CDR3 protein has one entry and no DNA is given. This repertoire includes about 300,000 distinct CDR3 sequences. The sequenced sample consisted of blood. These receptor sequences come from a human donor with ulcerative colitis or Crohn's disease, or a healthy co-twin of an affected twin (not recorded which).

This sequence joins TRBV12-3 or TRBV12-4 and TRBJ2-5; lacking DNA, the TRBD1 call made by TCRdb goes unchecked. This CDR3 spans 13 amino acids. The CDR3 sequence: CASSFRGQETQYF.

The genes are TRBV12-3 or TRBV12-4 and TRBJ2-5. The length of the CDR3 is 17 residues. This chain's CDR3 is CASSLSLLGGSQETQYF.

The V call is TRBV7-2, the J call TRBJ2-7; TCRdb reports TRBD1, a call that lacks DNA to check it against. The CDR3 length is 16 residues. The germline gives CDR1 SGHTA, CDR2 FQGNSA. CDR3 residues: CASSLGAGQVTYEQYF.

This rearrangement joins TRBV5-3 to TRBJ1-5. TRBV5-3 is filed as an ORF, its function uncertain. This CDR3 spans 12 amino acids. This chain's CDR3 is CARSFCRQPQHF.

This sequence joins TRBV5-1 and TRBJ2-1; checking the TCRdb D call of TRBD1 is not possible without DNA. The CDR3 sequence is 16 residues long. Germline CDR1 reads SGHRS; CDR2 reads YFSETQ. CDR3 sequence: CASSLAGGAARGEQFF.

The CDR3: CASSPNVGNQETQYF. V and J are TRBV12-3 or TRBV12-4 and TRBJ2-5. The CDR3 runs 15 residues.

The chain links TRBV19 to TRBJ2-3; TCRdb gives TRBD1 as the D gene, but with no DNA this cannot be confirmed. This CDR3 is built from 12 residues. Looked up from germline, CDR1 is LNHDA and CDR2 is SQIVND (reference sequence). The CDR3 reads CASSLDPGAQYF.

The chain has TRBV10-1 and TRBJ2-1. The CDR3 has 16 residues. Looked up from germline, CDR1 is WNHNN and CDR2 is SYGVQD (reference sequence). The chain's CDR3 is CASSASLGSSYNEQFF.

This chain joins TRBV29-1 and TRBJ2-2; TCRdb gives TRBD2 as the D gene, but with no DNA this cannot be confirmed. The germline gives CDR1 SQVTM, CDR2 ANQGSEA. The CDR3 is 11 amino acids. The CDR3 sequence is CSVQRSRELFF.

The chain joins TRBV15 to TRBJ2-1; TCRdb's D gene call, TRBD1, goes unchecked for lack of DNA. Per the germline V gene, CDR1 is LNHNV and CDR2 is YYDKDF (reference sequence). This CDR3 has 15 residues. The CDR3 here is CATSTGGKVGNEQFF.

The chain carries TRBV2 and TRBJ1-1; TCRdb lists TRBD1, though no DNA is available to test this call. The CDR3 is 15 residues long. Germline-derived CDR1 and CDR2 are SNHLY and FYNNEI. The CDR3 sequence is CVSSTRGQRNTEAFF.

The chain is built from TRBV7-9 and TRBJ2-7; the TCRdb D gene call, TRBD1, has no DNA to confirm it. Germline CDR1 and CDR2: SEHNR and FQNEAQ (reference sequence). The CDR3 is 14 amino acids. The CDR3 sequence: CASSLGGQGYEQYF. The full variable domain, with the rest looked up from reference TRBV7-9 and TRBJ2-7, is DTGVSQNPRHKITKRGQNVTFRCDPISEHNRLYWYRQTLGQGPEFLTYFQNEAQLEKSRLLSDRFSAERPKGSFSTLEIQRTEQGDSAMYLCASSLGGQGYEQYFGPGTRLTVT.

The rearrangement uses TRBV27 and TRBJ1-6; with no DNA, the TCRdb D assignment of TRBD1 cannot be verified. The CDR3 has 14 amino acids. In germline, CDR1 is MNHEY, CDR2 SMNVEV (reference sequence). The CDR3 sequence is CASSQRTGGSPLHF.

V usage is TRBV7-8 and J usage is TRBJ2-7; the TCRdb D gene call, TRBD1, has no DNA to confirm it. The CDR3 extends over 16 amino acids. Germline lookup yields CDR1 SGHVS and CDR2 FQNEAQ. CDR3 region: CASSLLGQVLSYEQYF.

This chain connects TRBV20-1 to TRBJ1-2; TCRdb's D gene call, TRBD1, goes unchecked for lack of DNA. This CDR3 comprises 15 residues. The germline V gene encodes CDR1 DFQATT and CDR2 SNEGSKA (reference sequence). The CDR3 loop reads CSARDAAAGGYGYTF.

J is TRBJ1-5 and V is TRBV20-1; TCRdb indicates TRBD1, and absent DNA this call remains unverified. This CDR3 is built from 15 residues. Looked up from germline, CDR1 is DFQATT and CDR2 is SNEGSKA (reference sequence). The chain's CDR3 is CSARQGSAGNQPQHF.

The chain couples TRBV29-1 to TRBJ1-3. This CDR3 spans 15 amino acids. Germline V lookup: CDR1 SQVTM, CDR2 ANQGSEA. CDR3 amino acids: CSVEDREGSGNTIYF.

The chain couples TRBV9 to TRBJ1-5. The germline V gene encodes CDR1 SGDLS and CDR2 YYNGEE. CDR3 length equals 20 residues. This CDR3 is CASSPLRSEHLGLRNQPQHF. Combining the CDR3 with reference TRBV9 and TRBJ1-5 gives the whole variable domain DSGVTQTPKHLITATGQRVTLRCSPRSGDLSVYWYQQSLDQGLQFLIQYYNGEERAKGNILERFSAQQFPDLHSELNLSSLELGDSALYFCASSPLRSEHLGLRNQPQHFGDGTRLSIL.

The gene calls are TRBV5-1 and TRBJ1-4. There are 16 residues in the CDR3. Germline V gene lookup returns CDR1 SGHRS and CDR2 YFSETQ. CDR3 sequence: CASSLDLHGPNEKLFF.

This rearrangement joins TRBV28 to TRBJ1-1. This CDR3 comprises 16 residues. Germline CDR1 and CDR2: MDHEN and SYDVKM. This chain's CDR3 is CASSSPERGMNTEAFF.

The chain combines TRBV28 with TRBJ1-2; there is no DNA to check the TCRdb D call of TRBD1. This CDR3 has 13 residues. Germline V gene data show CDR1 as MDHEN and CDR2 as SYDVKM. The CDR3 here is CASTPGEFRGYTF.

The V and J genes are TRBV18 and TRBJ1-1; the D call of TRBD1 rests on TCRdb alone, since no DNA is present to check it. CDR3 size: 16 residues. In germline, CDR1 is KGHSH, CDR2 LQKENI. The CDR3 is CASSPPGRGQNTEAFF.

The chain joins TRBV5-1 to TRBJ2-5; TCRdb's D call, TRBD1, is unchecked because there is no DNA. The CDR3 runs to 19 residues. CDR1 SGHRS and CDR2 YFSETQ come from the germline V gene. Here the CDR3 reads CASSFSSGVLGAAEETQYF. Filled out from reference TRBV5-1 and TRBJ2-5, the complete variable domain reads KAGVTQTPRYLIKTRGQQVTLSCSPISGHRSVSWYQQTPGQGLQFLFEYFSETQRNKGNFPGRFSGRQFSNSRSEMNVSTLELGDSALYLCASSFSSGVLGAAEETQYFGPGTRLLVL.

The rearrangement links TRBV20-1 to TRBJ2-7; TCRdb picks TRBD2, but there is no DNA to check that call. The CDR3 contains 12 residues. Germline V lookup: CDR1 DFQATT, CDR2 SNEGSKA (reference sequence). This CDR3 reads CSAWPTSYEQYF.

This sequence joins TRBV19 and TRBJ1-2. Looked up from germline, CDR1 is LNHDA and CDR2 is SQIVND (reference sequence). The CDR3 runs 13 residues. This chain's CDR3 is CASSNRANYGYTF.

This chain joins TRBV12-3 or TRBV12-4 and TRBJ1-1. This CDR3 contains 14 residues. CDR3 residues: CASSLGGGTSEAFF.

The chain uses TRBV28 and TRBJ1-5; the D call of TRBD1 rests on TCRdb alone, since no DNA is present to check it. CDR3 length equals 14 residues. Germline V gives CDR1 MDHEN, CDR2 SYDVKM. CDR3 residues: CASYHPLFSQPQHF.

V is TRBV7-9 and J is TRBJ2-5; absent DNA, TCRdb's TRBD1 call cannot be checked. The germline V gene has CDR1 SEHNR and CDR2 FQNEAQ (reference sequence). The CDR3 has 16 residues. The CDR3 loop reads CASSPKGTSGKETQYF. Complete variable domain (other parts from reference TRBV7-9 and TRBJ2-5): DTGVSQNPRHKITKRGQNVTFRCDPISEHNRLYWYRQTLGQGPEFLTYFQNEAQLEKSRLLSDRFSAERPKGSFSTLEIQRTEQGDSAMYLCASSPKGTSGKETQYFGPGTRLLVL.

CDR3 region: CASSQGLAGNYEQYF. This chain joins TRBV7-2 and TRBJ2-7; TCRdb's D call of TRBD2 is untestable without DNA. The CDR3 loop spans 15 amino acids. CDR1 and CDR2 from the germline V gene are SGHTA and FQGNSA.

The chain uses TRBV10-3 and TRBJ1-2. The CDR3 runs to 13 residues. Germline V gene lookup returns CDR1 ENHRY and CDR2 SYGVKD. CDR3 sequence reads: CAIRGTADYGYTF.

This chain connects TRBV18 to TRBJ2-7; TCRdb names TRBD1, which stays unverified in the absence of DNA. Germline CDR1 KGHSH, CDR2 LQKENI. This CDR3 region has 13 residues. CDR3: CASSPGDPGGQYF.

The chain is built from TRBV5-1 and TRBJ2-3; TCRdb proposes TRBD2, but this gene call is untestable without DNA. The CDR3 has 11 amino acids. Germline V lookup: CDR1 SGHRS, CDR2 YFSETQ. The chain's CDR3 is CASSAGLTQYF.